This T cell receptor beta chain was captured by sequencing in a study of CD8 T cells in Susac syndrome. While CD8+ and CD4+ T cells were isolated negatively, TEMRA cells were enriched by FACS. Germline CDR1 reads MGHRA; CDR2 reads YSYEKL. The CDR3 is made up of 15 amino acids. V shed 2 bases and J 2 bases; nucleotides not matched to a gene: 6. An input of roughly 0.5 to 1 ug of RNA was subjected to reverse transcription using random hexamers. TCRdb re-derived calls from the immunoSEQ multiplex PCR reads in MiXCR, one entry per CDR3 protein. The top ten clones hold about 0.54% of a sample with 45,000 to 55,000 distinct CDR3 sequences, roughly 93% of them seen once.

The genes are TRBV4-1 and TRBJ2-7, with TRBD1 identical over 7 bases. Specimen: CD8+ T cells from PBMCs. This TCR derives from a human donor in good health. CDR3 region: CASSQSKTGTYEQYF. DNA for the CDR3: TGCGCCAGCAGCCAATCCAAGACAGGGACCTACGAGCAGTACTTC.